This TCR beta chain was recorded in a study of T cells in localized non-small cell lung cancer. General study points: Longer overall survival associated with higher blood T cell density; shorter survival with higher adjacent-lung clonality. Tumor trailed uninvolved adjacent lung in T cell clonality, which peaked there. Out of the top 100 tumor clones, a median approximately 57 were seen in adjacent lung. Because researchers sequenced only one region of the tumor, heterogeneity is still possible.

As for this clone: Its antigen remains unknown.

This table comes from immunoSEQ multiplex PCR, and its TCRdb copy is limited to in-frame clones, with some not included. The data show tens of thousands of clones, about 78% seen once. This sample comprised PBMCs, obtained before any cancer treatment. The sequence derives from a man aged 35 to 69 with stage II squamous cell lung carcinoma.

CDR3 in DNA: TGTGCCACCAGCAGTGTGGCGGGCGGCACAGATACGCAGTATTTT. Amino acid sequence: CATSSVAGGTDTQYF. The rearrangement uses TRBV15 and TRBJ2-3; D may be TRBD2 (5 bases). The germline gives CDR1 LNHNV, CDR2 YYDKDF (reference sequence). The ends were cut back, 3 bases at V and 1 base at J, with 11 bases in the middle. The CDR3 spans 15 residues.